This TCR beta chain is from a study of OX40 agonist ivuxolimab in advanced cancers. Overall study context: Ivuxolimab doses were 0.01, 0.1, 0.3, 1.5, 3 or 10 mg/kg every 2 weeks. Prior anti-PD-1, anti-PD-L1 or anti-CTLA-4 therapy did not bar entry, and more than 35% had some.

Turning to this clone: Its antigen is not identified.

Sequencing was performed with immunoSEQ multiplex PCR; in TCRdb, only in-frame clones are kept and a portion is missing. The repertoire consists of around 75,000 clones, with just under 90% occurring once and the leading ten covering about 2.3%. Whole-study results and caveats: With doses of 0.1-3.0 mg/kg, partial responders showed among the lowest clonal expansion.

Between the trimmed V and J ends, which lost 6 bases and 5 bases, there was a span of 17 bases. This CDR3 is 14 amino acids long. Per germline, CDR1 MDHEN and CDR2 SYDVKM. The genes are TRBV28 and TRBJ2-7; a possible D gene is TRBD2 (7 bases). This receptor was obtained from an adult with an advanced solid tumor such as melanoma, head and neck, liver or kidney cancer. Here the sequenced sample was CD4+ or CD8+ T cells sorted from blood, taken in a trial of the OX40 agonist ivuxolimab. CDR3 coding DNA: TGTGCCAGCAGGCGCGGGGGCGGGGCCAACGAGCAGTACTTC. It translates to CASRRGGGANEQYF.